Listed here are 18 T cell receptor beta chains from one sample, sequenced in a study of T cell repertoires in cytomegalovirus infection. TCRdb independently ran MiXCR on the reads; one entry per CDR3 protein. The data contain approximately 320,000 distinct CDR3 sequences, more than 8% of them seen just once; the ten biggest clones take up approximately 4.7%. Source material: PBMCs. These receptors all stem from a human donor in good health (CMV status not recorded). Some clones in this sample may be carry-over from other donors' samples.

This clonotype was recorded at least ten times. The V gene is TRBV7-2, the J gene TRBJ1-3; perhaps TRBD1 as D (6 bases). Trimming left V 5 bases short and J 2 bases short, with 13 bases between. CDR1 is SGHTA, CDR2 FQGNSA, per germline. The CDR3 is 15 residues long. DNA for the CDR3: TGTGCCAGCAGCCTGGACAGTAAGACTGGAAACACCATATATTTT. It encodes CASSLDSKTGNTIYF. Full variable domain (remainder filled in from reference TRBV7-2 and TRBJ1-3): GAGVSQSPSNKVTEKGKDVELRCDPISGHTALYWYRQSLGQGLEFLIYFQGNSAPDKSGLPSDRFSAERTGGSVSTLTIQRTQQEDSAVYLCASSLDSKTGNTIYFGEGSWLTVV.

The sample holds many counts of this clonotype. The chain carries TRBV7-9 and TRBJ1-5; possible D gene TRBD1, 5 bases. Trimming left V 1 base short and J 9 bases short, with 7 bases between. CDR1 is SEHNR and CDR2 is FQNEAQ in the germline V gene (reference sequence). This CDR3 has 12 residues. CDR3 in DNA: TGTGCCAGCAGCTTAGGGGGACGGCCCCAGCATTTT. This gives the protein CASSLGGRPQHF.

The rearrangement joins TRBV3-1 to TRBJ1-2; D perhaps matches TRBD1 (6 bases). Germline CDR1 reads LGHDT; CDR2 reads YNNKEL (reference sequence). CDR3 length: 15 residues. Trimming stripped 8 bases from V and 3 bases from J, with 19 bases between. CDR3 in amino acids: CASSQGSGADYGYTF. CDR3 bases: TGTGCCAGCTCACAAGGCTCGGGGGCGGACTATGGCTACACCTTC.

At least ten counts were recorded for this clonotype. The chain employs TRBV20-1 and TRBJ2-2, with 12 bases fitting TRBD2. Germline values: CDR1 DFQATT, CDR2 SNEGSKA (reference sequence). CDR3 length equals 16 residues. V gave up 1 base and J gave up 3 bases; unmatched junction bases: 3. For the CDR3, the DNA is TGCAGTGCTAGAGGACTAGCGGGGGCCCACACCGGGGAGCTGTTTTTT. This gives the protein CSARGLAGAHTGELFF.

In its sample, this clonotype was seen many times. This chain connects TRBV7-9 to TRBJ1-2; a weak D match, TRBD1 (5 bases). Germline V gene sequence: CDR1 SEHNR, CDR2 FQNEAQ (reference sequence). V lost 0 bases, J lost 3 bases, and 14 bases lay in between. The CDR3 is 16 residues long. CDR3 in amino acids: CASSLAPVGEDYGYTF. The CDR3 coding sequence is TGTGCCAGCAGCTTAGCCCCAGTGGGGGAGGACTATGGCTACACCTTC.

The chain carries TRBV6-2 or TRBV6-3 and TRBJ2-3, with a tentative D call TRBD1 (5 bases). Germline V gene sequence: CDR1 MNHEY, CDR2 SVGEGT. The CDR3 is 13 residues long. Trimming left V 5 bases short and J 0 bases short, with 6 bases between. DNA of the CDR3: TGTGCCAGCAGTCACAGGAGCACAGATACGCAGTATTTT. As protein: CASSHRSTDTQYF.

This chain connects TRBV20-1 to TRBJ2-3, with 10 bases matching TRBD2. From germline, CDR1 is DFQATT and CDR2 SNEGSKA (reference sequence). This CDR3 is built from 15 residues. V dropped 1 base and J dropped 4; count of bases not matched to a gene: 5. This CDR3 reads CSARVPSGGSDTQYF. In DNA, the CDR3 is TGCAGTGCTAGAGTCCCTAGCGGGGGATCAGATACGCAGTATTTT.

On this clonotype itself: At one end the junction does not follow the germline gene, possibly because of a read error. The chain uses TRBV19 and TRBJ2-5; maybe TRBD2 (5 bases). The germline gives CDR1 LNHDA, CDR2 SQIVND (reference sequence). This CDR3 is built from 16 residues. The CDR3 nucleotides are TGTACCAGTAGTATAGTAGCGAGGCCCGGTCAAGAGACCCAGTACTTC. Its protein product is CTSSIVARPGQETQYF.

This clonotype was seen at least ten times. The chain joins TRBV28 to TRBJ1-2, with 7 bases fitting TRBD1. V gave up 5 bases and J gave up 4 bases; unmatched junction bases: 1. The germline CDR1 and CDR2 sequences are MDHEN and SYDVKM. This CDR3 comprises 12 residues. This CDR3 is CASSTGAYGYTF. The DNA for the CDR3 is TGTGCCAGCAGTACAGGGGCCTATGGCTACACCTTC.

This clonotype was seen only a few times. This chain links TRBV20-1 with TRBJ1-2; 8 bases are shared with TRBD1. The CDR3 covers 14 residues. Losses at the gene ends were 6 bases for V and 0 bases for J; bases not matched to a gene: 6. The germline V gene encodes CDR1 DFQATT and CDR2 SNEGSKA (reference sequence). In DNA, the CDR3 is TGCAGTGCCGGGGACAGGAGCACTAACTATGGCTACACCTTC. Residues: CSAGDRSTNYGYTF.

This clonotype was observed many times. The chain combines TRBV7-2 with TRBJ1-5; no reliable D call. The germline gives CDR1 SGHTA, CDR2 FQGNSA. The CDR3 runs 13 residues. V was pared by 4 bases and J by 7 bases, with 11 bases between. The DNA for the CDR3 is TGTGCCAGCAGCTCAGAAACCAAACAGCCCCAGCATTTT. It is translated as CASSSETKQPQHF.

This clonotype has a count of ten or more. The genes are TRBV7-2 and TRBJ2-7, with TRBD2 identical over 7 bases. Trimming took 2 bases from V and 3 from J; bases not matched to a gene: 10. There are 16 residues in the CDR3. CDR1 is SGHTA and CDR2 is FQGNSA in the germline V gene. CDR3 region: CASSLIVGGVIYEQYF. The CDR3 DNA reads TGTGCCAGCAGCTTAATTGTGGGGGGGGTTATCTACGAGCAGTACTTC.

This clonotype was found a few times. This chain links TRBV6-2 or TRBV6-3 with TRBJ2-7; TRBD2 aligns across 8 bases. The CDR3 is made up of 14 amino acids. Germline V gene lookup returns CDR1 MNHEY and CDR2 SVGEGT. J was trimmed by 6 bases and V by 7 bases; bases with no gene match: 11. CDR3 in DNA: TGTGCCAGCACCGTGACCGGACTAGCCGTCGAGCAGTACTTC. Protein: CASTVTGLAVEQYF.

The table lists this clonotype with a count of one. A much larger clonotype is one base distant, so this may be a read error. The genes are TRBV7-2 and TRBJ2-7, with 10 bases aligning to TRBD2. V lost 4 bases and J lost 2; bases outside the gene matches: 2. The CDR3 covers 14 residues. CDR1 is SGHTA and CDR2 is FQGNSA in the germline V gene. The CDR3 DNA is TGTGCCAGCAGCTCACTAGCGGGACCCTACGAGCAGTACTTC. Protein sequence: CASSSLAGPYEQYF.

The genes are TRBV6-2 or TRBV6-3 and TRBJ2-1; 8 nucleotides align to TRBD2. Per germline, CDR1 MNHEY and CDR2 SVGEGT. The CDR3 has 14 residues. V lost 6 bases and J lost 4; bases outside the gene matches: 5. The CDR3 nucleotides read TGTGCCAGCAGGGGGGAGCGGGAGTACAATGAGCAGTTCTTC. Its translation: CASRGEREYNEQFF.

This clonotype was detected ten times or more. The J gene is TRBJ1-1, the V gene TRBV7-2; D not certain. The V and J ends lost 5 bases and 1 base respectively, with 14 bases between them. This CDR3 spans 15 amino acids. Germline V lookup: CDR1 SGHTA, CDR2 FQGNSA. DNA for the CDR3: TGTGCCAGCAGCCCCCAGAGTCTTGGGAACACTGAAGCTTTCTTT. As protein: CASSPQSLGNTEAFF.

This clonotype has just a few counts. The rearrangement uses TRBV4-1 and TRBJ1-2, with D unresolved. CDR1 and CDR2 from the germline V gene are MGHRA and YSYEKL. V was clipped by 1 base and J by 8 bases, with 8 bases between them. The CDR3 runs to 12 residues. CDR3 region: CASSQGVEGYTF. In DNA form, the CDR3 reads TGCGCCAGCAGCCAAGGGGTTGAAGGCTACACCTTC.

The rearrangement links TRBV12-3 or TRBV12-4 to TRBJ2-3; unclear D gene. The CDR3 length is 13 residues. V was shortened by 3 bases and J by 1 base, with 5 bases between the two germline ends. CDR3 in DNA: TGTGCCAGCAGTTTCCGGGGCACAGATACGCAGTATTTT. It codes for CASSFRGTDTQYF.